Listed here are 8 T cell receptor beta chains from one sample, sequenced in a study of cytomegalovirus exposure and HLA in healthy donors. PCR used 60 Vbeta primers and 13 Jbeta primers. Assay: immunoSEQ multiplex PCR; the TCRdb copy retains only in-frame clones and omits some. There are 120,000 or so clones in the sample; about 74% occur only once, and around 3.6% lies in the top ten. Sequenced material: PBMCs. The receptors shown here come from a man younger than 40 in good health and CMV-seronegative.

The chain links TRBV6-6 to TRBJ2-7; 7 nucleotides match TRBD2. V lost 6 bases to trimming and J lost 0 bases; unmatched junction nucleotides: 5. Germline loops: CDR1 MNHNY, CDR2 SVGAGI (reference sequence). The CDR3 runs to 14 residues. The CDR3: CASRALAVSYEQYF. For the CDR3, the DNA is TGTGCCAGCAGGGCGCTAGCGGTCTCCTACGAGCAGTACTTC.

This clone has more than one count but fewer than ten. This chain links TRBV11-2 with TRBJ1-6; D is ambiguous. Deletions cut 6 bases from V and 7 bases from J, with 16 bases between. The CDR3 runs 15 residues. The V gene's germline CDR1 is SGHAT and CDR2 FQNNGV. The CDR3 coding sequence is TGTGCCAGCAGAGGACTTTTGGGGTTCAATTCACCCCTCCACTTT. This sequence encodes CASRGLLGFNSPLHF.

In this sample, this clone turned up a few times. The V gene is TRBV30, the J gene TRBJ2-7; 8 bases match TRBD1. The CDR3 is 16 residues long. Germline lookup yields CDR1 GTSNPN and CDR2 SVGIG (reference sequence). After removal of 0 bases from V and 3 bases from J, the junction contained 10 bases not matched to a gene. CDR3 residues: CAWSVSSGQVIYEQYF. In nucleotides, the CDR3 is TGTGCCTGGAGTGTAAGCTCGGGACAGGTAATCTACGAGCAGTACTTC.

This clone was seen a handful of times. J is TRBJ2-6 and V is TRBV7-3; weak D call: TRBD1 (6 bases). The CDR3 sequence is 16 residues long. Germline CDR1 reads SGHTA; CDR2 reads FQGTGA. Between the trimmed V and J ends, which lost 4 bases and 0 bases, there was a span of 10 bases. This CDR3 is CASSSQGTSGANVLTF. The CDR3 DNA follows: TGTGCCAGCAGCTCTCAGGGGACCTCTGGGGCCAACGTCCTGACTTTC.

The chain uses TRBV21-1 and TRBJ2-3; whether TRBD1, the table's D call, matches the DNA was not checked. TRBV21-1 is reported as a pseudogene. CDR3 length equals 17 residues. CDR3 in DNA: TGTGCCAGCAGCAAAGCAGGGGACAGGCGAAGCACAGATACGCAGTATTTT. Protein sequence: CASSKAGDRRSTDTQYF.

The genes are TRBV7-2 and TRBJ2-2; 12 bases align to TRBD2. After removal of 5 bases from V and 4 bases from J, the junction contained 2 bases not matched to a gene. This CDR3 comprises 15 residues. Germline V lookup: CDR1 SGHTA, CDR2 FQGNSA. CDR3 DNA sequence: TGTGCCAGCAGCACTAGCGGGGGGCGCACCGGGGAGCTGTTTTTT. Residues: CASSTSGGRTGELFF.

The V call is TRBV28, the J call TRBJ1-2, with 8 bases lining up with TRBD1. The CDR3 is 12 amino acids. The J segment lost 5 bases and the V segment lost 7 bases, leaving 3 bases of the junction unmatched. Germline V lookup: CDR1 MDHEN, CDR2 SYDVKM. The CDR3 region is CASTWTGYGYTF. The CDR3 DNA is TGTGCCAGCACCTGGACAGGGTATGGCTACACCTTC.

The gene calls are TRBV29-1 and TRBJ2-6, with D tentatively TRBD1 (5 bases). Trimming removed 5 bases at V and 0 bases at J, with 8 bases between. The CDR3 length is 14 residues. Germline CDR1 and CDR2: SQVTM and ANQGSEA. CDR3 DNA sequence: TGCAGCGTTCGCACAGGCTCTGGGGCCAACGTCCTGACTTTC. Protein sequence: CSVRTGSGANVLTF.